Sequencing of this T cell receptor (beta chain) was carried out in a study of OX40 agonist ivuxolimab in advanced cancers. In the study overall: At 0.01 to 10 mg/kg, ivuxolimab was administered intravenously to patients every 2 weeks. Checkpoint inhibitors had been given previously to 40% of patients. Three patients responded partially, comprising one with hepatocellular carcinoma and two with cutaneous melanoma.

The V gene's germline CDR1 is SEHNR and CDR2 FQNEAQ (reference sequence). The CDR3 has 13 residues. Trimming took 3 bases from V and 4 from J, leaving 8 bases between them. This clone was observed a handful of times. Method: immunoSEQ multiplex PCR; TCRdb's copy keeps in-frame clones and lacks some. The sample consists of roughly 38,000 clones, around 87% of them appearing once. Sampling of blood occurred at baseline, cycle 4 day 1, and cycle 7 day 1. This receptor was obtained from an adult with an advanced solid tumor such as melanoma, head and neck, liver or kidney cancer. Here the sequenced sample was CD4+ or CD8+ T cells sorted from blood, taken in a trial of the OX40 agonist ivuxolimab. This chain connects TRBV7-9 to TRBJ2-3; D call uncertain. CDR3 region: CASSLETADTQYF. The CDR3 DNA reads TGTGCCAGCAGCTTGGAGACGGCAGATACGCAGTATTTT.